Sequencing of this T cell receptor (beta chain) was carried out in a study of T cell responses to AZD1222 COVID-19 vaccine. Sequencing used immunoSEQ multiplex PCR; TCRdb keeps in-frame clones, though not all of them. The data show more than 95,000 clones, roughly 82% seen once. The length of the CDR3 is 13 residues. The germline gives CDR1 KGHSH, CDR2 LQKENI. The V end was cut by 6 bases, the J end by 3 bases, with 9 bases between. Findings and limits, study-wide: Possibly, clonal diversity was underestimated; donors were largely white British and included more females. Without day 14 samples, only post-peak T cell repertoires were studied. Spike-specific TCR breadth and depth went up after people got two AZD1222 doses. Unmutated variant regions are reportedly the target of nearly half of TCRs that are spike-specific.

Points on this clone: Antigen specificity is unknown.

The sample was peripheral blood, taken on day 0 of AZD1222 vaccination. The chain carries TRBV18 and TRBJ1-5; D not resolved. The sequence came from an adult in good health. The CDR3 coding sequence is TGTGCCAGCTCTGCGGGGTACAATCAGCCCCAGCATTTT. This translates into CASSAGYNQPQHF. The full variable domain, its missing parts supplied by reference TRBV18 and TRBJ1-5, is NAGVMQNPRHLVRRRGQEARLRCSPMKGHSHVYWYRQLPEEGLKFMVYLQKENIIDESGMPKERFSAEFPKEGPSILRIQQVVRGDSAAYFCASSAGYNQPQHFGDGTRLSIL.